This T cell receptor beta chain comes out of a study of cytomegalovirus exposure and HLA in healthy donors. PCR used 60 Vbeta primers and 13 Jbeta primers. TCRdb's table, derived via immunoSEQ multiplex PCR, lists solely in-frame clones and lacks some. This table holds around 200,000 clones, around 75% found once. Germline V gene data show CDR1 as SGHAT and CDR2 as FQDESV (reference sequence). The CDR3 is 16 residues long. J gave up 6 bases and V 4 bases, and 12 bases lay outside the gene matches. The sequence was obtained from a woman aged 25 to 39 in good health and CMV-seropositive. Sample: PBMCs. The V call is TRBV11-1, the J call TRBJ2-7, with 10 positions matching TRBD2. Here the CDR3 reads CASSYLSGRAGSEQYF. DNA for the CDR3: TGTGCCAGCAGCTACCTAAGCGGGAGGGCCGGTAGCGAGCAGTACTTC.